The following is a TCR beta chain sequence with its context. The antigen is not known. This specimen belongs to a study of cytomegalovirus exposure and HLA in healthy donors. Study-wide context: Sequencing of roughly 180 million T cells in an earlier analysis found about 120 million unique TCR beta sequences.

Broader study findings: HLA-A and HLA-B allele assignments for most subjects were reportedly predicted accurately using TCR beta sequences. Within an earlier analysis, most TCR beta V segments proved productive either about 90% or about 30% of the time.

PCR amplification relied on 60 Vbeta primers (plus 13 Jbeta primers). Using immunoSEQ multiplex PCR, the repertoire was profiled, and TCRdb retains in-frame clones only, with some absent. The data hold 99,000 or so clones, with 69% observed a single time. The sequence was obtained from a young man in good health and CMV-seronegative. The sample taken for sequencing was PBMCs.

The CDR3 coding sequence is TGTGCCAGCAGCTTAGATCGGGGGGTTGGGGGTGTTGGCAATGAGCAGTTCTTC. It is translated as CASSLDRGVGGVGNEQFF. The chain carries TRBV11-3 and TRBJ2-1; TRBD2 matches 7 bases. CDR1 and CDR2 (germline): SGHNT, YENEEA. CDR3 size: 18 residues. The J segment lost 6 bases and the V segment lost 0 bases, leaving 14 bases of the junction unmatched.